This T cell receptor beta chain was captured in a study of shared clonotypes between healthy human individuals. Study-wide results and caveats: Investigators expected sequencing depth to affect clonotype sharing among donors. When naive CD4 clonotypes were compared across several donors, around 5% were shared.

Comments on this clone: Its antigen is unknown.

The germline V and J ends were trimmed by 7 bases and 0 bases, with 9 bases remaining between them. The CDR3 spans 14 residues. Germline loops: CDR1 SGHTA, CDR2 FQGNSA. Produced via immunoSEQ multiplex PCR; TCRdb's table is partial and in-frame only. The sample includes some 1 million clones, about 76% of them seen just once. Input material: memory CD4+ T cells sorted from blood. As for subset: CD45RA-negative fraction. This TCR derives from a young man in good health. The rearrangement joins TRBV7-2 to TRBJ2-2; D remains ambiguous. CDR3 protein: CASTIGSNTGELFF. The CDR3 DNA follows: TGTGCCAGCACCATCGGTTCGAACACCGGGGAGCTGTTTTTT.